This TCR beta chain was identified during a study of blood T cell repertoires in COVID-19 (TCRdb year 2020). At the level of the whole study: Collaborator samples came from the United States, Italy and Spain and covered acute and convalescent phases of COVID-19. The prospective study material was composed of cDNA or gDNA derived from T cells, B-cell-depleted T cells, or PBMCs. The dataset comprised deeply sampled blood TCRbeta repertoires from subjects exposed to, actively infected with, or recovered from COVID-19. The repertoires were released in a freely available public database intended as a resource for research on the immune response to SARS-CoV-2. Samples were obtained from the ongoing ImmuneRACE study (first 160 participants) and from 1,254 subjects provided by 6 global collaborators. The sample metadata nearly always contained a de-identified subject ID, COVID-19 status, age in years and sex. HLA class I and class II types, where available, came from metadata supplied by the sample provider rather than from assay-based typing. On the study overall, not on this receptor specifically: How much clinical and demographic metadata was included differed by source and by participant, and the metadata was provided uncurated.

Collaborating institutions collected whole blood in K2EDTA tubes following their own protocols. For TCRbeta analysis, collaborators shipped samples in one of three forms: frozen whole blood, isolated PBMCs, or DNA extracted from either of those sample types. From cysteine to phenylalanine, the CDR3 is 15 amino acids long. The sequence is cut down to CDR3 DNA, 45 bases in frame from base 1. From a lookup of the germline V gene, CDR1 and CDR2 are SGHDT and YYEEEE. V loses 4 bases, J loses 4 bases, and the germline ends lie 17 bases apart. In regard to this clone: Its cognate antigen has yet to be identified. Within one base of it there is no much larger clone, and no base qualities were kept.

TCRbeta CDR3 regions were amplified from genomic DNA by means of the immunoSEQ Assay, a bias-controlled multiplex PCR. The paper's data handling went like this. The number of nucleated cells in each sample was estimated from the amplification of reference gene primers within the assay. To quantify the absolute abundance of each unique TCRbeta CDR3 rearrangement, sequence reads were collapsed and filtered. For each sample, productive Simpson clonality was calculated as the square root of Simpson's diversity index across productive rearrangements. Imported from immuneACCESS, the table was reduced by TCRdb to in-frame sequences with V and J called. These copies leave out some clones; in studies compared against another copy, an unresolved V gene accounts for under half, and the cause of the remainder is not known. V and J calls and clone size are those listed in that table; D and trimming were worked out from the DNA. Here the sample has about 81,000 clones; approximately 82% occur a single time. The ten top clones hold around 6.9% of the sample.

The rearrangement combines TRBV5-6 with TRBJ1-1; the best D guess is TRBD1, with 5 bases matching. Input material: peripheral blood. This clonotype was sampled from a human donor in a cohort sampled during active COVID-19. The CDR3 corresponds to CASSAKGLSGTEAFF. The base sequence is TGTGCCAGCAGCGCAAAGGGGTTAAGTGGCACTGAAGCTTTCTTT.